This is a list of T cell receptor beta chains from one sample in a study of beta chain features in type 1 diabetes. The table came from immunoSEQ multiplex PCR; TCRdb's copy has only in-frame clones and leaves some out. The table shows more than 110,000 clones, with about 7% occurring only once. Sequencing input: central memory CD4+ T cells from blood. These receptors came from a young woman in good health. The CDR3 runs from the conserved cysteine through the conserved F or W. A D gene is named only where the DNA matches it firmly. Not all rows give a size; the values are once, few, many and, for expanded clones, a class.

DNA	CDR3	size	D	V	J
TGTGCCAGCAGCACTGGACTAGCGAGAACCGGGGAGCTGTTTTTT	CASSTGLARTGELFF	few	TRBD2	TRBV7-6	TRBJ2-2
TGTGCCAGCAGCCCGACTACCATTAGAAACAATGAGCAGTTCTTC	CASSPTTIRNNEQFF	many	NA	TRBV14	TRBJ2-1
TGTGCCGTATCAGACAGGGGGAACTATGGCTACACCTTC	CAVSDRGNYGYTF	NA	TRBD1	TRBV19	TRBJ1-2
TGTGCCAGCAGCCAAGAACTAGCGGGAGCCCAGGCGGAGCAGTACTTC	CASSQELAGAQAEQYF	NA	TRBD2	TRBV4-2	TRBJ2-7
TGTGCCAGCAGCCCCGCGGGCCGGGGAGGGCCCACAGATACGCAGTATTTT	CASSPAGRGGPTDTQYF	many	TRBD2	TRBV5-4	TRBJ2-3
TGTGCCACCCTCTTAGCGGGAGGGGCAGATACGCAGTATTTT	CATLLAGGADTQYF	NA	TRBD2	TRBV6-5	TRBJ2-3
TGTGCCAGCGATGGCCGAGGACTAGCGGCCTCTCCCGGGGAGCTGTTTTTT	CASDGRGLAASPGELFF	NA	TRBD2	TRBV28	TRBJ2-2
TGTGCCACCAGCAGAGACCTGGCAGGCACCAATCAGCCCCAGCATTTT	CATSRDLAGTNQPQHF	NA	NA	TRBV15	TRBJ1-5
TGCGCCAGCAGCTCAAGTGGAACAGGGGCTGAAGCTTTCTTT	CASSSSGTGAEAFF	NA	TRBD1	TRBV5-1	TRBJ1-1
TGCAGCGTTTCGGGGGGACTAGCAGGCTACAATGAGCAGTTCTTC	CSVSGGLAGYNEQFF	NA	TRBD2	TRBV29-1	TRBJ2-1
TGTGCCAGCAGTTTAATTCAGGCTAGCGGGAACGAGCAGTACTTC	CASSLIQASGNEQYF	NA	TRBD2	TRBV28	TRBJ2-7
TGCGCCAGCAGCCAAGCGGGGGGAGGGGGAGAGACCCAGTACTTC	CASSQAGGGGETQYF	few	TRBD2	TRBV5-4	TRBJ2-5
TGTGCCTGGAGTGTACGGAGGGGGAATATCGGGACAGGGTATACCTCTGGAAACACCATATATTTT	CAWSVRRGNIGTGYTSGNTIYF	NA	TRBD1	TRBV30	TRBJ1-3
TGCGCCAGCAGCCAAGACGGGACAGGAGGAGAGACCCAGTACTTC	CASSQDGTGGETQYF	NA	TRBD1	TRBV4-1	TRBJ2-5
TGTGCCAGCTCACCCGGGGACAGGGTGGACACTGAAGCTTTCTTT	CASSPGDRVDTEAFF	NA	TRBD1	TRBV18	TRBJ1-1
TGTGCCAGCAGCTCCAGCCCTAGCGGGAACTACAATGAGCAGTTCTTC	CASSSSPSGNYNEQFF	few	TRBD2	TRBV7-2	TRBJ2-1
TGTGCCACCACACCAGGGGAATACTATGGCTACACCTTC	CATTPGEYYGYTF	NA	NA	TRBV19	TRBJ1-2
TGTGCCAGCAGCGCCGGGACTGCGTCTTCTGAGCAGTACTTC	CASSAGTASSEQYF	few	NA	TRBV7-3	TRBJ2-7
TGTGCCAGCTCACCACGACTGCAAGAGACCCAGTACTTC	CASSPRLQETQYF	few	NA	TRBV18	TRBJ2-5
TGCAGCGTTGCCGGACAGCTTTCTAACTATGGCTACACCTTC	CSVAGQLSNYGYTF	many	NA	TRBV29-1	TRBJ1-2
TGCAGTGCGGGGGGATCCGGGCCCCAGCATTTT	CSAGGSGPQHF	NA	NA	TRBV20-1	TRBJ1-5
TGTGCCAGCAGCTTGGGGTGGACAGAAGAGACCCAGTACTTC	CASSLGWTEETQYF	few	NA	TRBV5-8	TRBJ2-5
TGTGCCAGCAGCTTGGCCGGGACAGGTGGATTTGAAGCTTTCTTT	CASSLAGTGGFEAFF	few	TRBD1	TRBV5-4	TRBJ1-1
TGTGCCAGCACCCTGGGGCCTAGCGGGAACAATGAGCAGTTCTTC	CASTLGPSGNNEQFF	NA	TRBD2	TRBV5-6	TRBJ2-1
TGCGCCAGCAGCTTACAGGAGAGTCGGCCAGATACGCAGTATTTT	CASSLQESRPDTQYF	few	NA	TRBV5-1	TRBJ2-3
TGTGCCAGCAGCGGGACAGTCTATGGCTACACCTTC	CASSGTVYGYTF	NA	TRBD1	TRBV28	TRBJ1-2
TGTGCCAGCAGTAGTATAGCGGGGGAGCAGTTCTTC	CASSSIAGEQFF	few	TRBD2	TRBV6-1	TRBJ2-1
TGTGCCAGCAGTGTAAGTGAGGAAACTGAAGCTTTCTTT	CASSVSEETEAFF	few	NA	TRBV6-4	TRBJ1-1
TGTGCCAGCAGCTTGCGTACAGCCCGAACCTACAATGAGCAGTTCTTC	CASSLRTARTYNEQFF	few	NA	TRBV5-6	TRBJ2-1
TGTGCCAGCAGCCAAGACGGGAGGGTAAGAGTTGCGGGAGGGATGAATGAGCAGTTCTTC	CASSQDGRVRVAGGMNEQFF	few	TRBD2	TRBV4-2	TRBJ2-1
TGTGCCAGCAGTTTCGGACAGGGCGACTATGGCTACACCTTC	CASSFGQGDYGYTF	few	TRBD1	TRBV27	TRBJ1-2
TGTGCCAGCAGTTACAGGGACAGGGTCTACAATGAGCAGTTCTTC	CASSYRDRVYNEQFF	few	TRBD1	TRBV6-5	TRBJ2-1